This T cell receptor (beta chain) was observed in a study of shared clonotypes between healthy human individuals. The germline V gene has CDR1 MNHEY and CDR2 SMNVEV (reference sequence). The ends were cut back, 5 bases at V and 1 base at J, with 11 bases in the middle. The CDR3 extends over 14 amino acids. General study results and limits: Estimated richness was generally greater in naive than memory subsets.

Profiling relied on immunoSEQ multiplex PCR, and the TCRdb table lists in-frame clones only, not all of them. The sample holds some 630,000 clones, 96% seen once. Points on this clone: The target antigen is unknown. Other DNA sequences within the sample encode an identical CDR3.

In the naive CD8 group, cells lacked CD45RO and were positively selected for CCR7, so terminally differentiated effector memory CD45RA+ cells were left out. The sequencing input was naive CD8+ T cells sorted from blood. This clonotype originated in a woman in her twenties or thirties in good health. V and J are TRBV27 and TRBJ1-1, with a possible D match to TRBD1 (6 bases). The CDR3 spells CASSLRTANTEAFF. In DNA, the CDR3 is TGTGCCAGCAGTCTTAGGACAGCGAACACTGAAGCTTTCTTT.